This T cell receptor (beta chain) came from a study of OX40 agonist ivuxolimab in advanced cancers. Whole-study results and caveats: Normalized expansion of T-cell clones was also low for some nonresponders. CD8+ T cells averaged more expanded clones than CD4+. The investigators did not determine what antigen specificity the expanded peripheral T cells had. At 0.1 to 3.0 mg/kg, CD4+ and CD8+ blood T cells expanded clonally by week 6.

Assay: immunoSEQ multiplex PCR; the TCRdb copy retains only in-frame clones and omits some. The data contain about 43,000 clones, approximately 83% of them singletons. About this clone: Its antigen remains unidentified.

The CDR3 is 15 residues long. The germline gives CDR1 MNHNY, CDR2 SVGAGI (reference sequence). V lost 6 bases and J lost 8; bases outside the gene matches: 8. This sequence was found in an adult with an advanced solid tumor such as melanoma, head and neck, liver or kidney cancer. The chain joins TRBV6-6 to TRBJ1-6; 9 nucleotides match TRBD1. Sequenced here: CD4+ or CD8+ T cells sorted from blood, sampled in a trial of the OX40 agonist ivuxolimab. CDR3 nucleotides: TGTGCCAGCAGATACAAACAGGGGGCCGATTCACCCCTCCACTTT. Amino acids: CASRYKQGADSPLHF.